This entry is about one TCR beta chain. This specimen comes from a study of cytomegalovirus exposure and HLA in healthy donors. CDR1 and CDR2 (germline): LNHNV, YYDKDF (reference sequence). The ends lost 6 bases at V and 9 bases at J; junction bases unmatched: 12. The CDR3 sequence is 15 residues long. The PCR was carried out with 60 Vbeta primers and 13 Jbeta primers. Clones were read by immunoSEQ multiplex PCR, and TCRdb kept only the in-frame ones, dropping some. This sample has 160,000 or so clones, with over 65% found just once. The receptor comes from a man in his fifties or sixties in good health and CMV-seronegative. This chain links TRBV15 with TRBJ2-1; 9 nucleotides line up with TRBD1. Sequenced input: PBMCs. CDR3 sequence: CATRGIEGTGTEQFF. CDR3 sequence (DNA): TGTGCCACCAGGGGCATCGAAGGGACAGGGACTGAGCAGTTCTTC.